The 21 T cell receptor beta chains listed next were all sequenced from one sample in a study of control samples from healthy donors and cancer patients. TCRdb keeps only in-frame clones here, not all; method: immunoSEQ multiplex PCR. The data show around 90,000 clones, around 86% seen once. The sample was blood. The source of these receptors is a man aged 30 to 45 in good health.

The CDR3 here is CASSTSGGATGELFF. CDR3 nucleotide sequence: TGTGCCAGCAGCACTAGCGGGGGGGCCACCGGGGAGCTGTTTTTT. The chain uses TRBV25-1 and TRBJ2-2; 13 bases match TRBD2. The CDR3 spans 15 residues. From germline, CDR1 is MGHDK and CDR2 SYGVNS. V lost 6 bases to trimming and J lost 4 bases; unmatched junction nucleotides: 2.

As concerns this clone: The junction departs from the called germline gene at one end, perhaps through a read error. The chain has TRBV28 and TRBJ1-5; a weak D match, TRBD1 (6 bases). The CDR3 has 12 amino acids. CDR1 and CDR2 (germline): MDHEN, SYDVKM. The chain's CDR3 is CSSRGPNQPQHF. DNA of the CDR3: TGCAGTAGCAGGGGCCCGAATCAGCCCCAGCATTTT.

The J gene is TRBJ1-6, the V gene TRBV30; 7 bases agree with TRBD1. The CDR3 sequence is 18 residues long. CDR1 is GTSNPN, CDR2 SVGIG, per germline (reference sequence). With V trimmed by 0 bases and J by 0 bases, 8 bases remained unmatched. CDR3 protein: CAWSVPGGQSSYNSPLHF. The CDR3 bases are TGTGCCTGGAGTGTACCCGGGGGACAGAGCTCCTATAATTCACCCCTCCACTTT. The full variable domain, completed using reference TRBV30 and TRBJ1-6, is SQTIHQWPATLVQPVGSPLSLECTVEGTSNPNLYWYRQAAGRGLQLLFYSVGIGQISSEVPQNLSASRPQDRQFILSSKKLLLSDSGFYLCAWSVPGGQSSYNSPLHFGNGTRLTVT.

This clone was detected a few times. V usage is TRBV5-8 and J usage is TRBJ1-2; 7 positions match TRBD1. The germline gives CDR1 SGHTS, CDR2 YDEGEE. J gave up 5 bases and V 5 bases, and 6 bases lay outside the gene matches. The CDR3 has 13 amino acids. The CDR3, as DNA: TGTGCCAGCAGGGGTCAGGGGGAGTATGGCTACACCTTC. Its translation: CASRGQGEYGYTF.

This clone showed up just a few times. The rearrangement uses TRBV2 and TRBJ1-1; a weak D match, TRBD1 (6 bases). This CDR3 is 13 amino acids long. CDR1 and CDR2 (germline): SNHLY, FYNNEI. Trimming pared 11 bases from V and 2 bases from J, leaving 15 bases between. The CDR3 spells CASRGQFNTEAFF. The DNA of the CDR3 is TGTGCCTCCCGTGGACAGTTTAACACTGAAGCTTTCTTT.

The CDR3 nucleotides are TGTGCCAGCAGCTCAGGCAGGGGCAATGAGCAGTTCTTC. This codes for CASSSGRGNEQFF. This sequence joins TRBV3-1 (or the pseudogene TRBV3-2) and TRBJ2-1, with D maybe TRBD1 (6 bases). In germline, CDR1 is LGHDT, CDR2 YNNKEL (reference sequence). The CDR3 is 13 residues long. V lost 5 bases to trimming and J lost 6 bases, with 11 bases between them.

The chain couples TRBV6-6 to TRBJ1-1; 10 bases are a match to TRBD1. Trimming took 7 bases from V and 5 from J; bases not matched to a gene: 13. CDR3 length: 16 amino acids. The germline CDR1 and CDR2 sequences are MNHNY and SVGAGI (reference sequence). This CDR3 is CASTEPRQGARTEAFF. The CDR3 bases are TGTGCCAGCACCGAGCCCAGACAGGGGGCGCGGACTGAAGCTTTCTTT.

This chain connects TRBV6-5 to TRBJ1-2, with D possibly TRBD1 on 5 matching bases. The germline V gene encodes CDR1 MNHEY and CDR2 SVGAGI. The length of the CDR3 is 11 residues. The V end was cut by 6 bases, the J end by 8 bases, with 10 bases between. For the CDR3, the DNA is TGTGCCAGCAGCACGGGACTCGGCTACACCTTC. It specifies CASSTGLGYTF.

The V and J genes are TRBV19 and TRBJ2-5; the match to TRBD1 covers 10 bases. The V segment lost 10 bases and the J segment 5 bases; nucleotides outside the gene matches: 10. This CDR3 comprises 14 residues. Germline CDR1 LNHDA, CDR2 SQIVND (reference sequence). Written as DNA, the CDR3 is TGTGCCACCATAGACAGGGGGCAGGAGGAGACCCAGTACTTC. This encodes CATIDRGQEETQYF.

This clone was picked up many times. The V and J genes are TRBV27 and TRBJ2-1; 9 bases are a match to TRBD2. The trim removed 4 bases at V and 9 bases at J, leaving 16 bases unmatched. Germline CDR1 reads MNHEY; CDR2 reads SMNVEV (reference sequence). CDR3 length: 17 residues. The DNA for the CDR3 is TGTGCCAGCAGTTCCCCGAGTAGCGGGGGCTGGGGAGGTGAGCAGTTCTTC. Amino acid sequence: CASSSPSSGGWGGEQFF.

The V and J genes are TRBV6-5 and TRBJ2-1, with 14 positions matching TRBD2. The germline V gene encodes CDR1 MNHEY and CDR2 SVGAGI. The V segment lost 6 bases and the J segment 10 bases; nucleotides outside the gene matches: 8. The CDR3 is 15 residues long. The CDR3 DNA reads TGTGCCAGCAGGGAGACTAGCGGGGGGGCGAAGGAGCAGTTCTTC. It encodes CASRETSGGAKEQFF.

The chain combines TRBV29-1 with TRBJ1-1; 10 bases fit TRBD1. This CDR3 is 14 amino acids long. The junction had 6 bases not matched to a gene; V was cut back by 4 bases and J by 4 bases. Germline CDR1 and CDR2: SQVTM and ANQGSEA. This CDR3 is CSVAPGTGATEAFF. The CDR3 DNA follows: TGCAGCGTTGCGCCCGGGACAGGGGCCACTGAAGCTTTCTTT.

V usage is TRBV7-8 and J usage is TRBJ1-5; perhaps TRBD1 as D (6 bases). V was shortened by 1 base and J by 3 bases, with 10 bases between the two germline ends. The CDR3 extends over 15 amino acids. The germline gives CDR1 SGHVS, CDR2 FQNEAQ. CDR3 protein: CASSLEGGSNQPQHF. The CDR3 coding sequence is TGTGCCAGCAGCTTAGAGGGGGGGTCCAATCAGCCCCAGCATTTT.

CDR3 nucleotide sequence: TGTGCCAGCAGAAGCCAGGGGGCAAGGGAGACCCAGTACTTC. This gives the protein CASRSQGARETQYF. This chain joins TRBV3-1 (or the pseudogene TRBV3-2) and TRBJ2-5; 8 bases are a match to TRBD1. The germline CDR1 and CDR2 sequences are LGHDT and YNNKEL (reference sequence). The CDR3 runs 14 residues. Trimming removed 6 bases from V and 5 bases from J; junction bases left unmatched: 8.

The CDR3 sequence is CASGVYGGENSPLHF. DNA for the CDR3: TGTGCCAGCGGAGTCTACGGGGGTGAAAATTCACCCCTCCACTTT. The chain employs TRBV19 and TRBJ1-6; tentative D call: TRBD1 (5 bases). Germline assignment: CDR1 LNHDA and CDR2 SQIVND (reference sequence). V dropped 9 bases and J dropped 7 bases, with 19 bases sitting between them. This CDR3 region has 15 residues.

The chain carries TRBV5-5 and TRBJ1-3; D might be TRBD1 (5 bases). Germline V gene data show CDR1 as SGHKS and CDR2 as YYEKEE (reference sequence). V was trimmed by 1 base and J by 4 bases, leaving 12 bases between them. The length of the CDR3 is 15 residues. The CDR3 DNA reads TGTGCCAGCAGCTTGACCGGGACTGAAGGAAACACCATATATTTT. It specifies CASSLTGTEGNTIYF.

The chain has TRBV6-6 and TRBJ1-5; D unresolved. From germline, CDR1 is MNHNY and CDR2 SVGAGI (reference sequence). Deletions cut 8 bases from V and 7 bases from J, with 9 bases between. The CDR3 is 11 residues long. CDR3 amino acids: CASGRTQPQHF. The CDR3 DNA reads as TGTGCCAGCGGTCGAACCCAGCCCCAGCATTTT.

The chain combines TRBV5-1 with TRBJ2-1; 10 bases agree with TRBD2. The CDR3 contains 16 residues. CDR1 is SGHRS and CDR2 is YFSETQ in the germline V gene. The J segment lost 9 bases and the V segment lost 4 bases, leaving 13 bases of the junction unmatched. Written as DNA, the CDR3 is TGCGCCAGCAGCCCCCCGGGCAGCGGGGGGGCCGGTGAGCAGTTCTTC. Translated, it gives CASSPPGSGGAGEQFF.

This chain links TRBV15 with TRBJ1-5; TRBD1 is a possible D gene (6 bases). There are 16 residues in the CDR3. V gave up 5 bases and J gave up 7 bases, with 21 bases separating them. Germline V gene data show CDR1 as LNHNV and CDR2 as YYDKDF (reference sequence). CDR3 sequence reads: CATSSPSTGLGQPQHF. For the CDR3, the DNA is TGTGCCACCAGCTCTCCATCGACAGGCCTCGGGCAGCCCCAGCATTTT. Full variable domain (remainder filled in from reference TRBV15 and TRBJ1-5): DAMVIQNPRYQVTQFGKPVTLSCSQTLNHNVMYWYQQKSSQAPKLLFHYYDKDFNNEADTPDNFQSRRPNTSFCFLDIRSPGLGDTAMYLCATSSPSTGLGQPQHFGDGTRLSIL.

The chain employs TRBV7-2 and TRBJ2-5; D uncertain. The CDR3 has 13 amino acids. Germline V gene sequence: CDR1 SGHTA, CDR2 FQGNSA. V lost 0 bases to trimming and J lost 5 bases, with 7 bases between them. CDR3 sequence: CASSLAFTETQYF. The CDR3 DNA follows: TGTGCCAGCAGCTTAGCCTTCACGGAGACCCAGTACTTC.

This chain connects TRBV2 to TRBJ1-1; TRBD1 might be the D (5 bases). The V and J ends lost 7 bases and 0 bases respectively, with 18 bases between them. CDR1 and CDR2 (germline): SNHLY, FYNNEI. The CDR3 sequence is 16 residues long. The CDR3 here is CASTPGGAGMNTEAFF. The CDR3 DNA sequence: TGTGCCAGCACCCCCGGCGGGGCAGGGATGAACACTGAAGCTTTCTTT.